This passage covers 27 T cell receptor beta chains from one sample sequenced in a study of memory CD4+ T cells and cytomegalovirus serostatus. Sequencing was performed with immunoSEQ multiplex PCR; in TCRdb, only in-frame clones are kept and a portion is missing. This sample has tens of thousands of clones, with around 80% found just once. The sort gate was single viable CD3+CD4+CD8-CD45RO+ cells for memory CD4+ T cells. Sequenced: memory CD4+ T cells from blood. These receptors came from an adult in good health and CMV-seronegative.

This chain connects TRBV7-3 to TRBJ1-1; TRBD1 matches 8 bases. This CDR3 has 15 amino acids. CDR1 SGHTA and CDR2 FQGTGA come from the germline V gene. V was pared by 2 bases and J by 3 bases, with 5 bases of the junction left unmatched. CDR3 in DNA: TGTGCCAGCAGCTTACTGCCGACAGGGGACACTGAAGCTTTCTTT. Amino acid sequence: CASSLLPTGDTEAFF.

The chain links TRBV25-1 to TRBJ1-1; 8 nucleotides align to TRBD1. In germline, CDR1 is MGHDK, CDR2 SYGVNS. The CDR3 loop spans 16 amino acids. Unmatched junction bases numbered 13, after V lost 5 bases and J lost 5 bases. The CDR3 loop reads CASSLPGTGGRTEAFF. CDR3 DNA: TGTGCCAGCAGTCTCCCCGGGACAGGAGGGAGGACTGAAGCTTTCTTT. Looking up the rest from reference TRBV25-1 and TRBJ1-1 gives the full variable domain: EADIYQTPRYLVIGTGKKITLECSQTMGHDKMYWYQQDPGMELHLIHYSYGVNSTEKGDLSSESTVSRIRTEHFPLTLESARPSHTSQYLCASSLPGTGGRTEAFFGQGTRLTVV.

The CDR3 loop reads CASSLSLSRELFF. The CDR3, as DNA: TGTGCCAGCAGCTTATCTCTTTCCCGGGAGCTGTTTTTT. This rearrangement joins TRBV7-9 to TRBJ2-2; the D is unclear. Per the germline V gene, CDR1 is SEHNR and CDR2 is FQNEAQ (reference sequence). The length of the CDR3 is 13 residues. With 2 bases removed from V and 9 bases from J, the gap between germline ends came to 10 bases.

This rearrangement joins TRBV7-2 to TRBJ2-3; no definite D call. Germline-derived CDR1 and CDR2 are SGHTA and FQGNSA. The V end was cut by 2 bases, the J end by 1 base, with 10 bases between. The CDR3 sequence is 15 residues long. This CDR3 is CASSLTDGRTDTQYF. In nucleotides, the CDR3 is TGTGCCAGCAGCTTAACGGACGGTCGCACAGATACGCAGTATTTT.

This clone was seen a handful of times. CDR3 bases: TGTGCCAGCAGGCGACAGATGATCGCTGAAGCTTTCTTT. It yields the protein CASRRQMIAEAFF. This chain connects TRBV6-1 to TRBJ1-1; perhaps TRBD1 as D (5 bases). CDR1 and CDR2 (germline): MNHNS, SASEGT. Trimming cost V 6 bases and J 6 bases, with 14 bases left between them. The CDR3 loop spans 13 amino acids.

The chain recombines TRBV10-3 with TRBJ2-3; no clear D gene. This CDR3 spans 13 amino acids. CDR1 and CDR2 from the germline V gene are ENHRY and SYGVKD. The V and J ends lost 2 bases and 5 bases respectively, with 8 bases between them. The CDR3, as DNA: TGTGCCATCAGTGAGCGGAAAGAAGATACGCAGTATTTT. Translation: CAISERKEDTQYF.

In this sample, this clone turned up a few times. The V and J genes are TRBV5-8 and TRBJ1-4; no definite D call. CDR1 is SGHTS and CDR2 is YDEGEE in the germline V gene. Trimming removed 0 bases at V and 8 bases at J, with 5 bases between. The CDR3 runs to 12 residues. The CDR3: CASSLDGEKLFF. The CDR3 DNA sequence: TGTGCCAGCAGCTTGGACGGCGAAAAACTGTTTTTT.

This chain joins TRBV12-5 and TRBJ2-5, with D possibly TRBD1 on 5 matching bases. With 3 bases removed from V and 2 bases from J, the gap between germline ends came to 7 bases. CDR1 and CDR2 from the germline V gene are LGHNT and FRNRAP. The CDR3 consists of 13 residues. The CDR3 loop is CASGLRGQETQYF. The CDR3 DNA sequence: TGTGCTAGTGGTTTAAGGGGTCAAGAGACCCAGTACTTC.

This chain joins TRBV21-1 and TRBJ2-7; the table's D call, TRBD1, was not checked against the DNA. TRBV21-1 is a listed pseudogene. The CDR3 sequence is 13 residues long. This CDR3 is CASSKRTRVEQYF. CDR3 sequence (DNA): TGTGCCAGCAGCAAACGCACCAGGGTAGAGCAGTACTTC.

This rearrangement joins TRBV9 to TRBJ1-3; maybe TRBD1 (6 bases). The CDR3 loop spans 13 amino acids. Between the trimmed V and J ends, which lost 4 bases and 4 bases, there was a span of 9 bases. The germline CDR1 and CDR2 sequences are SGDLS and YYNGEE. The DNA for the CDR3 is TGTGCCAGCAGCTCCGGGGGCGGAAACACCATATATTTT. The encoded protein is CASSSGGGNTIYF.

The chain combines TRBV2 with TRBJ2-1, with no clear D. Trimming removed 6 bases from V and 7 bases from J, with 19 bases in between. Looked up from germline, CDR1 is SNHLY and CDR2 is FYNNEI. The CDR3 length is 15 residues. The CDR3: CASSYRRPRDNEQFF. In DNA, the CDR3 is TGTGCCAGCAGCTACCGACGCCCTAGGGATAATGAGCAGTTCTTC.

The V gene is TRBV4-2, the J gene TRBJ1-4; 10 bases agree with TRBD1. Germline lookup yields CDR1 LGHNA and CDR2 YNFKEQ. CDR3 length equals 17 residues. V shed 1 base, J shed 6 bases, and the junction held 8 bases outside the gene matches. In DNA, the CDR3 is TGTGCCAGCAGCCAAGGGACAGGGGGAGTTCCGCATGAAAAACTGTTTTTT. Amino acids: CASSQGTGGVPHEKLFF.

This rearrangement joins TRBV2 to TRBJ2-2; no clear D. V was pared by 1 base and J by 4 bases, with 4 bases between. The CDR3 is 13 residues long. Looked up from germline, CDR1 is SNHLY and CDR2 is FYNNEI. CDR3 region: CASSEVSTGELFF. CDR3 bases: TGTGCCAGCAGTGAAGTGAGCACCGGGGAGCTGTTTTTT.

The CDR3 spells CASSQDRTATGELFF. DNA of the CDR3: TGCGCCAGCAGCCAAGACAGGACAGCTACCGGGGAGCTGTTTTTT. This chain links TRBV4-1 with TRBJ2-2, with TRBD1 as a possible D gene (6 bases). Germline CDR1 is MGHRA and CDR2 is YSYEKL. The CDR3 has 15 amino acids. The germline V and J ends were trimmed by 0 bases and 5 bases, with 10 bases remaining between them.

The chain is built from TRBV15 and TRBJ2-1, with TRBD2 matching 7 bases. CDR1 and CDR2 from the germline V gene are LNHNV and YYDKDF (reference sequence). CDR3 length equals 15 residues. Losses at the gene ends were 1 base for V and 8 bases for J; bases not matched to a gene: 8. Written as DNA, the CDR3 is TGTGCCACCAGCAGAGTGGGGGACGCGGGGGATGAGCAGTTCTTC. Its protein is CATSRVGDAGDEQFF.

The genes are TRBV9 and TRBJ2-5, with 10 bases lining up with TRBD1. Germline V gene sequence: CDR1 SGDLS, CDR2 YYNGEE. The junction had 10 bases not matched to a gene; V was cut back by 3 bases and J by 5 bases. This CDR3 has 16 amino acids. The CDR3 bases are TGTGCCAGCAGCGGGGGTCGACAGGGGGCGGGGGAGACCCAGTACTTC. Translation gives CASSGGRQGAGETQYF. The whole variable domain, filled in from reference TRBV9 and TRBJ2-5, reads DSGVTQTPKHLITATGQRVTLRCSPRSGDLSVYWYQQSLDQGLQFLIQYYNGEERAKGNILERFSAQQFPDLHSELNLSSLELGDSALYFCASSGGRQGAGETQYFGPGTRLLVL.

The V call is TRBV5-4, the J call TRBJ2-1; TRBD2 matches at 10 bases. Trimming removed 4 bases from V and 4 bases from J; junction bases left unmatched: 5. The germline gives CDR1 SGHNT, CDR2 YYREEE (reference sequence). This CDR3 is built from 15 residues. CDR3 protein: CASSTLAGGYNEQFF. CDR3 DNA: TGTGCCAGCAGCACCTTAGCGGGAGGTTACAATGAGCAGTTCTTC.

This chain uses TRBV5-1 with TRBJ2-3; TRBD1 or TRBD2 may be the D gene (6 bases each). V lost 1 base and J 3 bases, leaving 15 bases between the germline ends. Germline V gene data show CDR1 as SGHRS and CDR2 as YFSETQ. This CDR3 contains 16 residues. CDR3 in amino acids: CASSLRAGQVTDTQYF. The DNA for the CDR3 is TGCGCCAGCAGCTTGAGGGCGGGACAAGTGACAGATACGCAGTATTTT.

The chain has TRBV7-9 and TRBJ1-4, with D perhaps matching TRBD1 (5 bases). Trimming stripped 5 bases from V and 7 bases from J, with 8 bases between. This CDR3 region has 12 residues. The germline CDR1 and CDR2 sequences are SEHNR and FQNEAQ (reference sequence). CDR3 DNA: TGTGCCAGCAGCCCGCAGGGTGAAAAACTGTTTTTT. Residues: CASSPQGEKLFF.

This clone was counted a few times. The V and J genes are TRBV5-4 and TRBJ2-4; 16 bases are shared with TRBD2. CDR1 and CDR2 from the germline V gene are SGHNT and YYREEE (reference sequence). V trimming: 4 bases; J trimming: 7 bases; junction bases outside the gene matches: 8. The CDR3 runs to 17 residues. The CDR3 is CASSTGTSGRDGNIQYF. The CDR3, as DNA: TGTGCCAGCAGCACCGGGACTAGCGGGAGGGACGGTAACATTCAGTACTTC.

Only one count was recorded for this clone. As DNA, the CDR3 is TGTGCCAGCAGCCGAGGGACAGGGATACGGAACACTGAAGCTTTCTTT. The encoded protein is CASSRGTGIRNTEAFF. The chain joins TRBV7-9 to TRBJ1-1; 9 positions agree with TRBD1. The V segment lost 5 bases and the J segment 1 base; nucleotides outside the gene matches: 8. The CDR3 runs to 16 residues. Germline CDR1 is SEHNR and CDR2 is FQNEAQ (reference sequence).

The CDR3 DNA reads as TGTGCCTGGAGTGAGGTTTTAGGGCGAGGCTACACCTTC. The encoded protein is CAWSEVLGRGYTF. The chain joins TRBV30 to TRBJ1-2; D gene ambiguous. The CDR3 contains 13 residues. Germline CDR1 reads GTSNPN; CDR2 reads SVGIG (reference sequence). The V end lost 1 base, the J end lost 8 bases, and 14 bases lay between the germline ends.

The chain uses TRBV10-3 and TRBJ1-4, with a possible D match to TRBD1 (5 bases). CDR3 size: 13 residues. CDR1 is ENHRY and CDR2 is SYGVKD in the germline V gene. The ends were cut back, 0 bases at V and 8 bases at J, with 7 bases in the middle. Here the CDR3 reads CAISESPGEKLFF. In nucleotides, the CDR3 is TGTGCCATCAGTGAGTCGCCAGGGGAAAAACTGTTTTTT.

V gene TRBV11-3 combines with J gene TRBJ2-3; TRBD2 matches 7 bases. The CDR3 loop spans 15 amino acids. Germline loops: CDR1 SGHNT, CDR2 YENEEA. The V gene end was trimmed by 5 bases and the J gene end by 2 bases; junction bases not matched to a gene: 7. This CDR3 is CASSQGSGYTDTQYF. CDR3 DNA: TGTGCCAGCAGCCAGGGTAGCGGGTACACAGATACGCAGTATTTT.

This chain joins TRBV10-3 and TRBJ2-2, with D maybe TRBD1 (6 bases). Between the trimmed V and J ends, which lost 5 bases and 2 bases, there was a span of 12 bases. Germline CDR1 ENHRY, CDR2 SYGVKD. The CDR3 is 15 residues long. CDR3 in DNA: TGTGCCATCAGTCCCGGGACACGAAACACCGGGGAGCTGTTTTTT. Amino acid sequence: CAISPGTRNTGELFF.

This chain connects TRBV9 to TRBJ2-5, with 9 bases identical to TRBD2. CDR1 SGDLS and CDR2 YYNGEE come from the germline V gene. The CDR3 runs 17 residues. V lost 4 bases and J lost 5; bases outside the gene matches: 15. CDR3 residues: CASSQGLAGMGFETQYF. The CDR3, as DNA: TGTGCCAGCAGCCAAGGGCTAGCGGGAATGGGATTCGAGACCCAGTACTTC.

This clone was detected once. Written as DNA, the CDR3 is TGTGCCAGCAGCGACGGCTGGAGCTCCTACGAGCAGTACTTC. This encodes CASSDGWSSYEQYF. The chain employs TRBV11-2 and TRBJ2-7; D not certain. V lost 5 bases and J lost 0, with 11 bases in between. Germline CDR1 reads SGHAT; CDR2 reads FQNNGV. This CDR3 spans 14 amino acids. The whole variable domain, remainder taken from reference TRBV11-2 and TRBJ2-7, is EAGVAQSPRYKIIEKRQSVAFWCNPISGHATLYWYQQILGQGPKLLIQFQNNGVVDDSQLPKDRFSAERLKGVDSTLKIQPAKLEDSAVYLCASSDGWSSYEQYFGPGTRLTVT.